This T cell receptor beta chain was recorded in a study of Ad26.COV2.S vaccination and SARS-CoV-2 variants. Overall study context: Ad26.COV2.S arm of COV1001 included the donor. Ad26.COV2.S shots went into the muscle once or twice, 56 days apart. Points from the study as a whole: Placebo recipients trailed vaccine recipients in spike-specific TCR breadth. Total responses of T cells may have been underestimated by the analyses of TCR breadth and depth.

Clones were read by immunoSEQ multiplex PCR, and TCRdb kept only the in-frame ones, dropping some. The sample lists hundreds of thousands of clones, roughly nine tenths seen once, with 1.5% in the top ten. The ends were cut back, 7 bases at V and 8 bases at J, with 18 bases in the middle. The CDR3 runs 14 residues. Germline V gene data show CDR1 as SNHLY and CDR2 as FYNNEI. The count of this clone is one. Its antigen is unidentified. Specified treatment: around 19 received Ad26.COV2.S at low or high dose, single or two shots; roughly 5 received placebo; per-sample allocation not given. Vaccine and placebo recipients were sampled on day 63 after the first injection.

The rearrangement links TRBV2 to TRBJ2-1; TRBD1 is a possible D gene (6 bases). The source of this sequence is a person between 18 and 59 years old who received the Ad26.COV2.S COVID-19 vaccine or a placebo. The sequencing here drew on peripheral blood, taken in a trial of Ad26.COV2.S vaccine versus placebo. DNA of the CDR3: TGTGCCAGCACGGACAGACCTCAAGGGGATGAGCAGTTCTTC. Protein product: CASTDRPQGDEQFF.